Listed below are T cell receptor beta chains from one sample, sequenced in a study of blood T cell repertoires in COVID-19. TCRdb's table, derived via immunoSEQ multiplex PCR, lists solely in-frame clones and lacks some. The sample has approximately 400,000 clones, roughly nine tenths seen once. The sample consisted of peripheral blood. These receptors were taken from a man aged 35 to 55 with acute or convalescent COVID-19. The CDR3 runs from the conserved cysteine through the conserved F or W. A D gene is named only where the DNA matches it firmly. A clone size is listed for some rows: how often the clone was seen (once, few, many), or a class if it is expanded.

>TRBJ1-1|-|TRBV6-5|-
TGTGCCAGCAGTTACGCACAGGGGAACACTGAAGCTTTCTTT
CASSYAQGNTEAFF
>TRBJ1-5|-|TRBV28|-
TGTGCCAGCAGGTCTAACAATCAGCCCCAGCATTTT
CASRSNNQPQHF
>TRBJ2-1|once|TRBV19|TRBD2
TGTGCCACCTCAGGTCCTAGCGGTAATGAGCAGTTCTTC
CATSGPSGNEQFF
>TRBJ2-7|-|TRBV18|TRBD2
TGTGCCAGCTCTCGGGATGCTAGCGGGGATTTTTCCTACGAGCAGTACTTC
CASSRDASGDFSYEQYF
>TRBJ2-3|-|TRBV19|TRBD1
TGTGCCAGTAGTACCCAGGGGGCAAATACGCAGTATTTT
CASSTQGANTQYF
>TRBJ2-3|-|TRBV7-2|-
TGTGCCAGCAGCCCCGTACCCTCGGGAGATACGCAGTATTTT
CASSPVPSGDTQYF
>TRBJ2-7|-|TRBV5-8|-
TGTGCCAGCAGCTTGAGGCAGGGGTCCTACGAGCAGTACTTC
CASSLRQGSYEQYF
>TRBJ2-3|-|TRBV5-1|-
TGCGCCAGCAGCTTGGAAGTCAGTCCAGATACGCAGTATTTT
CASSLEVSPDTQYF
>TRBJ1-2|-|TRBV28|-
TGTGCCAGCAGTTTTACAGTTACCTATGGCTACACCTTC
CASSFTVTYGYTF
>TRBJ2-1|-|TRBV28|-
TGTGCCAGCAGTTCACAGGGAGAGCAGTTCTTC
CASSSQGEQFF